This passage covers 19 T cell receptor beta chains from one sample sequenced in a study of blood T cell repertoires in COVID-19. The method was immunoSEQ multiplex PCR; TCRdb's version includes in-frame clones alone and lacks a portion of them. The table has approximately 170,000 clones, roughly nine tenths seen once; the top ten hold approximately 6.5%. Sequencing was performed on peripheral blood. These TCRs come from an elderly woman in a cohort sampled during active or convalescent COVID-19.

For this clone: This CDR3 is also generated by other DNA sequences in the sample. V is TRBV3-1 (or the pseudogene TRBV3-2) and J is TRBJ2-5; no reliable D call. The V gene lost 0 bases and the J gene lost 4 bases, with 3 bases spanning the gap. The CDR3 runs 12 residues. Looked up from germline, CDR1 is LGHDT and CDR2 is YNNKEL (reference sequence). Written as DNA, the CDR3 is TGTGCCAGCAGCCAAGATCTAGAGACCCAGTACTTC. Translated: CASSQDLETQYF.

This clone was detected once. This chain connects TRBV19 to TRBJ1-2; the D gene is possibly TRBD1 (5 bases). There are 13 residues in the CDR3. The germline V and J ends were trimmed by 3 bases and 3 bases, with 8 bases remaining between them. Germline V CDR1 and CDR2: LNHDA, SQIVND (reference sequence). CDR3 in DNA: TGTGCCAGTAGTATCCGGGGGGACTATGGCTACACCTTC. This sequence encodes CASSIRGDYGYTF.

The chain employs TRBV6-5 and TRBJ1-2; D perhaps matches TRBD1 (6 bases). The germline V gene encodes CDR1 MNHEY and CDR2 SVGAGI. This CDR3 has 14 residues. V lost 10 bases, J lost 3 bases, and 18 bases lay in between. DNA for the CDR3: TGTGCCACCGTTGTAGGGGGTGTCGACTATGGCTACACCTTC. The encoded protein is CATVVGGVDYGYTF.

The chain links TRBV6-6 to TRBJ1-2; 8 positions match TRBD1. The CDR3 sequence is 14 residues long. J gave up 2 bases and V 2 bases, and 1 base lay outside the gene matches. CDR1 is MNHNY, CDR2 SVGAGI, per germline (reference sequence). CDR3 in DNA: TGTGCCAGCAGTTACGGGACAGGCAACTATGGCTACACCTTC. Its protein product is CASSYGTGNYGYTF.

The chain is built from TRBV6-5 and TRBJ1-2; 12 nucleotides line up with TRBD1. The CDR3 totals 15 residues. V gave up 5 bases and J gave up 6 bases; unmatched junction bases: 7. Germline lookup yields CDR1 MNHEY and CDR2 SVGAGI. The CDR3, as DNA: TGTGCCAGCAGTCTACCGGGACAGGGGGCCAATGGCTACACCTTC. It is translated as CASSLPGQGANGYTF.

This chain links TRBV7-2 with TRBJ2-5; D ambiguous. The CDR3 runs 15 residues. V was pared by 5 bases and J by 4 bases, with 17 bases between. Looked up from germline, CDR1 is SGHTA and CDR2 is FQGNSA. CDR3 coding DNA: TGTGCCAGCAGCGCAGGTGGTTTTTCTGGAGAGACCCAGTACTTC. This sequence encodes CASSAGGFSGETQYF.

The rearrangement uses TRBV7-2 and TRBJ2-3, with D unclear. This CDR3 region has 12 residues. Looked up from germline, CDR1 is SGHTA and CDR2 is FQGNSA. V shed 4 bases and J shed 10 bases, with 12 bases lying between them. The chain's CDR3 is CASSSSSIAQYF. The CDR3, as DNA: TGTGCCAGCAGCTCCTCTAGTATAGCGCAGTATTTT.

The chain recombines TRBV5-1 with TRBJ2-1; 8 bases agree with TRBD1. V dropped 3 bases and J dropped 8; count of bases not matched to a gene: 7. The length of the CDR3 is 14 residues. Germline lookup yields CDR1 SGHRS and CDR2 YFSETQ. The CDR3 spells CASSSGQGFDEQFF. The CDR3 bases are TGCGCCAGCAGCTCCGGACAGGGCTTCGATGAGCAGTTCTTC.

The DNA of the CDR3 is TGTGCCATCAGTGCCCAAAGACAGGGGATCTGGGAGACCCAGTACTTC. It codes for CAISAQRQGIWETQYF. J is TRBJ2-5 and V is TRBV10-3; TRBD1 matches 8 bases. Germline trimming cut 4 bases from V and 5 bases from J; bases unmatched to any gene: 12. From germline, CDR1 is ENHRY and CDR2 SYGVKD. The CDR3 is 16 residues long.

Worth noting for this clone: The same CDR3 can be traced to other DNA sequences in this sample. The CDR3 sequence: CASSLGQGNTEAFF. The CDR3 coding sequence is TGTGCCAGCAGCTTAGGGCAGGGGAACACTGAAGCTTTCTTT. This chain connects TRBV11-3 to TRBJ1-1; TRBD1 might be the D (5 bases). Germline V CDR1 and CDR2: SGHNT, YENEEA. This CDR3 region has 14 residues. V gave up 1 base and J gave up 1 base, with 7 bases separating them.

This clone was observed once. CDR3 nucleotides: TGTGCCAGCAGCGAAAACAGGGCCTCCTACGAGCAGTACGTC. This gives the protein CASSENRASYEQYV. The chain has TRBV5-4 and TRBJ2-7; D is possibly TRBD1 (6 bases). The germline V gene encodes CDR1 SGHNT and CDR2 YYREEE (reference sequence). The CDR3 has 14 amino acids. V was cut by 4 bases and J by 0 bases, with 11 bases left in between.

The chain recombines TRBV11-2 with TRBJ2-7; D gene uncertain. This CDR3 contains 13 residues. Germline V gene data show CDR1 as SGHAT and CDR2 as FQNNGV. V lost 6 bases to trimming and J lost 3 bases, with 12 bases between them. The CDR3 reads CASRSTRNYEQYF. The CDR3 DNA is TGTGCCAGCAGGTCTACTCGTAACTACGAGCAGTACTTC.

This chain uses TRBV6-5 with TRBJ2-3; D gene unclear. Per germline, CDR1 MNHEY and CDR2 SVGAGI. The CDR3 has 14 residues. V shed 7 bases and J shed 0 bases, with 11 bases lying between them. The CDR3 here is CASKFGSSTDTQYF. The DNA for the CDR3 is TGTGCCAGCAAGTTCGGGTCTAGCACAGATACGCAGTATTTT.

The chain links TRBV12-2 to TRBJ2-7; the tabulated D call, TRBD2, remains unverified against the DNA. TRBV12-2 is reported as a pseudogene. The CDR3 consists of 16 residues. CDR3 DNA sequence: TGTGCAAGTCGCTTAGCGCTATTAGCGGGCACCTACGAGCAGTACGTC. Translation: CASRLALLAGTYEQYV.

The V call is TRBV15, the J call TRBJ1-5; possible D gene TRBD1, 5 bases. The CDR3 is 13 amino acids. Trimming removed 5 bases at V and 9 bases at J, with 14 bases between. CDR1 and CDR2 (germline): LNHNV, YYDKDF (reference sequence). CDR3 amino acids: CATSPPRGLPQHF. The CDR3 DNA reads TGTGCCACCAGCCCCCCCCGGGGACTGCCCCAGCATTTT.

The DNA for the CDR3 is TGTGCCAGCAGTACTCCGGGATCCACTGAAGCTTTCTTT. Translated, it gives CASSTPGSTEAFF. The chain joins TRBV28 to TRBJ1-1, with no clear D. Germline V CDR1 and CDR2: MDHEN, SYDVKM. The CDR3 has 13 residues. V lost 5 bases and J 4 bases, leaving 11 bases between the germline ends.

The chain links TRBV5-1 to TRBJ1-1, with D possibly TRBD1 on 5 matching bases. Trimming cost V 1 base and J 4 bases, with 11 bases left between them. CDR1 is SGHRS, CDR2 YFSETQ, per germline. The CDR3 is 14 residues long. The CDR3 DNA follows: TGCGCCAGCAGCTTGTCCAGGGAGGGCACTGAAGCTTTCTTT. As protein: CASSLSREGTEAFF.

This clone was counted once. Other DNA sequences within the sample encode an identical CDR3. This rearrangement joins TRBV2 to TRBJ1-1; D is possibly TRBD1 (6 bases). The V gene's germline CDR1 is SNHLY and CDR2 FYNNEI. The CDR3 is made up of 13 amino acids. The V and J ends lost 3 bases and 5 bases respectively, with 10 bases between them. Written as DNA, the CDR3 is TGTGCCAGCAGTGACAGGGGCAGAACTGAAGCTTTCTTT. Translation: CASSDRGRTEAFF. The full variable domain, completed using reference TRBV2 and TRBJ1-1, is EPEVTQTPSHQVTQMGQEVILRCVPISNHLYFYWYRQILGQKVEFLVSFYNNEISEKSEIFDDQFSVERPDGSNFTLKIRSTKLEDSAMYFCASSDRGRTEAFFGQGTRLTVV.

This clone was seen more than once but under ten times. V is TRBV2 and J is TRBJ2-3, with 9 bases identical to TRBD2. This CDR3 region has 15 residues. V was clipped by 6 bases and J by 4 bases; unmatched bases: 8. Germline CDR1 and CDR2: SNHLY and FYNNEI. The CDR3 protein is CASSGGAGGPDTQYF. DNA for the CDR3: TGTGCCAGCAGCGGCGGGGCGGGAGGGCCAGATACGCAGTATTTT.